This T cell receptor beta chain is from a study of shared clonotypes between healthy human individuals (TCRdb year 2020). Turning to the overall study: A few men and a couple of women, aged 18 to 49 years, made up the cohort. For each donor, CD4 naive and CD4 memory were each given three plates, CD8 naive was given two plates, and CD8 memory was given one plate. To estimate repertoire size and how much clonotypes are shared between individuals, the study performed deep sequencing of blood TCR repertoires from a handful of healthy adults. Libraries were prepared and TCR repertoires were sequenced by different laboratories using diverse techniques, in order to increase sequencing depth and limit assay-specific biases. Leukapheresis yielded between about 0.94 and 8.9 billion PBMCs per donor. Summary of the overall study and its limitations: Rarefaction of sorted-subset datasets indicated incomplete sequencing despite the large sequencing depth. Naive subsets generally had larger estimated clonotype richness than memory subsets did. Sharing across a handful of donors was observed for around 4.8% of naive CD4, less than 4% of naive CD8, 2.3% of memory CD4, and roughly 0.4% of memory CD8 clonotypes. Higher generation probabilities were observed for clonotypes shared by all four sorted-subset donors than for non-shared clonotypes. Based on pairwise subsampling, the degree of clonotype sharing among donors was expected to be affected by sequencing depth. The genetic and exposure-history diversity represented was limited by the small number of donors. Sampling was limited to blood, and TCR repertoires in tissue likely differ from TCR repertoires in blood.

For the CD8 naive samples, CD45RO-negative cells were positively selected for CCR7, yielding a CD45RA+CCR7+ population from which TemRA cells were excluded. The donors were healthy, HIV-negative adults who had no recently reported acute infections or vaccinations. Only Caucasian adults living in Nashville, Tennessee, USA were represented among the donors. Blood was collected by leukapheresis, and PBMCs were isolated by Ficoll-Histopaque density gradient centrifugation and then cryopreserved in liquid nitrogen vapor phase. Purity and quantity of every magnetically sorted T cell population were checked by analytical flow cytometry. Genomic DNA was isolated from each sorted fraction and quantified by UV absorbance on a Nanodrop 2000c. As for this clone: It lacks a known antigen. No much larger clone is present one base from it, and per-base qualities are unavailable.

V is cut back by 4 bases and J by 1 base, with 1 base in the junction unmatched. The CDR3 sequence holds 14 residues, the cysteine and phenylalanine included. Only the CDR3 portion is preserved as DNA: 42 bases, with reading frame beginning at the first base. Sequences PRHDT (CDR1) and FYEKMQ (CDR2) are obtained from the germline V gene (reference sequence). Using the deep immunoSEQ assay, TCR CDR3 regions were amplified from genomic DNA by multiplex PCR. Extracted genomic DNA from each cell subset was spread evenly across all wells of several immunoSEQ 96-well plates, with each plate serving as a replicate. For sorted subsets, around 0.2 ug of genomic DNA, equivalent to 25,000 to 35,000 T cell genomes, went into each replicate PCR. Purified libraries were quantified with a Qubit 3.0 fluorometer, sized on a Bioanalyzer 2100, and re-quantified with the KAPA Library Quantification kit. Every immunoSEQ 96-well plate was sequenced on a separate single-read 150-cycle Illumina NextSeq 550 flow cell. The original methods were these. The immunoSEQ output contained only junctional sequences without quality scores, so filtering could not match that applied to full-length reads. To assign V/J genes and CDR3, sequences were annotated using PyIR, a Python wrapper for IgBLAST v1.9, with IMGT germline references. Reads with weak V/J assignments (E-value above 1e-6), missing CDR3, stop codons, out-of-frame junctions, or ambiguous translated residues were removed. A V3J clonotype was defined by an identical inferred V gene, J gene, and CDR3 amino acid sequence. The percentage overlap between two repertoires was calculated by dividing the number of shared unique clonotypes by the size of the smaller repertoire. Richness of each repertoire was evaluated using RTK rarefaction, the Chao1 estimator, and Recon v2.1 estimates of unobserved clonotypes. OLGA was used to compute generation probabilities for all TCRbeta clonotypes that the gDNA method yielded from a handful of donors. What TCRdb holds here is the immuneACCESS table cut down to in-frame rearrangements. Part of the clones is not present; checked against another copy, under half of the missing clones reflect an unresolved V gene, and the others are unexplained. V and J calls plus clone size are reproduced from that table; the DNA served to infer D and trimming. Counted in this sample were fewer than 850,000 clones; around 96% of them appeared once. The top ten clones comprise less than 0.3% of the sample.

The V gene is TRBV13 and the J gene is TRBJ1-2, with TRBD1 identical over 9 junction bases. The specimen was naive CD8+ T cells sorted from blood. The cell subset or site label for this specimen denotes: CD45RA+CCR7+. This clonotype was sampled from a man aged 25 to 40 in good health. The DNA reads TGTGCCAGCAGCTCGGGACAGGGTAACTATGGCTACACCTTC. Translated, it reads CASSSGQGNYGYTF. This CDR3, with the reference TRBV13 and TRBJ1-2 proteins standing in past its ends, gives the full variable domain AAGVIQSPRHLIKEKRETATLKCYPIPRHDTVYWYQQGPGQDPQFLISFYEKMQSDKGSIPDRFSAQQFSDYHSELNMSSLELGDSALYFCASSSGQGNYGYTFGSGTRLTVV.